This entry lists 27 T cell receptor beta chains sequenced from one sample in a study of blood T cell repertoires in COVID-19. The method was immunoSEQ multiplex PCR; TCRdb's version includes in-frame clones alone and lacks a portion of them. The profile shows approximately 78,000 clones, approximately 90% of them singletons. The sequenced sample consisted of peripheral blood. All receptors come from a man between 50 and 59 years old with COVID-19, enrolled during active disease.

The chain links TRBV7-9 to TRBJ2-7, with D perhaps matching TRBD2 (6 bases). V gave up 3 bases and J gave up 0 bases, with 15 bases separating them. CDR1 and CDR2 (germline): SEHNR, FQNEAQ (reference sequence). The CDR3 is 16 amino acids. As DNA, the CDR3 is TGTGCCAGCAGCTTGGGAAGCGGAGGGAGCTCCTACGAGCAGTACTTC. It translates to CASSLGSGGSSYEQYF. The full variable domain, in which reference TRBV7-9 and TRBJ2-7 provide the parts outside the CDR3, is DTGVSQNPRHKITKRGQNVTFRCDPISEHNRLYWYRQTLGQGPEFLTYFQNEAQLEKSRLLSDRFSAERPKGSFSTLEIQRTEQGDSAMYLCASSLGSGGSSYEQYFGPGTRLTVT.

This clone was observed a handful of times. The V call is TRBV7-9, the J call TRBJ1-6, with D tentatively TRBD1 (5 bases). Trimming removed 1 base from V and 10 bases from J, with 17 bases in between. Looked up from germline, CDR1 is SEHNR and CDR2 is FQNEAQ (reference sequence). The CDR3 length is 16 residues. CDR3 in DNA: TGTGCCAGCAGCTTAGGGGAGGGGACGGGGCAATCACCCCTCCACTTT. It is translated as CASSLGEGTGQSPLHF.

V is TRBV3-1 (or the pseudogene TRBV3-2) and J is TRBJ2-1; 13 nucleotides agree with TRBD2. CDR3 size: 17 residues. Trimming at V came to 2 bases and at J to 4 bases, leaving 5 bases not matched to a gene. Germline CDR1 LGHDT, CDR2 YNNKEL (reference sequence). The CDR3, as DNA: TGTGCCAGCAGCCAACTGAAGGGACTAGCGGGGTACAATGAGCAGTTCTTC. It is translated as CASSQLKGLAGYNEQFF.

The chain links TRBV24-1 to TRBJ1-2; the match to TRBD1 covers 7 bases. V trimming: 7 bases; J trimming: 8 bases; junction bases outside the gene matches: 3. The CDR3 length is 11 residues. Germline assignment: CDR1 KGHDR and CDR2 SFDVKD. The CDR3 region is CATRNRGGYTF. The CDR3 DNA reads TGTGCCACCAGAAACAGGGGAGGCTACACCTTC.

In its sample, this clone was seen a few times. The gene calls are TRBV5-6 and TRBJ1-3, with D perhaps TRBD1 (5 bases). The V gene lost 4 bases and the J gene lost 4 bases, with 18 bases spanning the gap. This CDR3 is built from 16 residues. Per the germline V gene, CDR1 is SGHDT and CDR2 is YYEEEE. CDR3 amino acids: CASSRGTANGGNTIYF. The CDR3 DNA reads TGTGCCAGCAGCCGCGGGACGGCGAATGGAGGAAACACCATATATTTT.

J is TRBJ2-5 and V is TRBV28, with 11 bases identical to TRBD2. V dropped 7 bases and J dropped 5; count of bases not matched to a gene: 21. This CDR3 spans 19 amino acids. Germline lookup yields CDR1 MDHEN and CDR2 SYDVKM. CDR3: CASMIPLAGGPKNRETQYF. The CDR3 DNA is TGTGCCAGCATGATCCCTTTAGCGGGAGGGCCGAAAAACCGGGAGACCCAGTACTTC.

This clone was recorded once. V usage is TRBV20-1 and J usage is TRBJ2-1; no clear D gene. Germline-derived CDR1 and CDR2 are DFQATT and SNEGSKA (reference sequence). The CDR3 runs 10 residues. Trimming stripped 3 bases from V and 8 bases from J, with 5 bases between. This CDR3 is CSASSYEQFF. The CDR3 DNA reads TGCAGTGCTAGCTCCTATGAGCAGTTCTTC.

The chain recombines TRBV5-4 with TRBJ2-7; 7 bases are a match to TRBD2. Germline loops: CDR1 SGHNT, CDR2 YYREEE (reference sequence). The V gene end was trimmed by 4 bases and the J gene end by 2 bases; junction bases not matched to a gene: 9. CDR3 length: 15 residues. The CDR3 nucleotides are TGTGCCAGCAGCCCGGGGGGAAAAGTAACCTACGAGCAGTACTTC. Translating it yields CASSPGGKVTYEQYF.

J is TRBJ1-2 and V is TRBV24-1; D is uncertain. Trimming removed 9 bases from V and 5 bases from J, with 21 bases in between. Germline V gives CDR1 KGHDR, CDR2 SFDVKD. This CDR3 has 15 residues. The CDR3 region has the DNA TGTGCCACCCCCCAACGGACTCCCAAACGTTATGGCTACACCTTC. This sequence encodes CATPQRTPKRYGYTF.

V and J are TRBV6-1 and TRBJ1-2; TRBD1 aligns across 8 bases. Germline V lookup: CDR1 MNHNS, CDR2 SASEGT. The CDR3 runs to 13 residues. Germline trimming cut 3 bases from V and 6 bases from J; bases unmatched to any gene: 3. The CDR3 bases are TGTGCCAGCAGTGACCGACAGGGGAATGGCTACACCTTC. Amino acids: CASSDRQGNGYTF.

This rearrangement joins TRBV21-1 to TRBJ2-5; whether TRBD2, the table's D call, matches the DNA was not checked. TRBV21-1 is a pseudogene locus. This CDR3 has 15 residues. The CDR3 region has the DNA TGTGCCAGCAGCAATCGTGCGTTAAAAAAAGAGACCCAGTACTTC. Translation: CASSNRALKKETQYF.

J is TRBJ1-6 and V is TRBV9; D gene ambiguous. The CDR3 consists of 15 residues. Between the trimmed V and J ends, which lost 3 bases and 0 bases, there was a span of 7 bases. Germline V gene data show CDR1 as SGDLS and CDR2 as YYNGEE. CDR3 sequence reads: CASSAQSSYNSPLHF. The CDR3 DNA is TGTGCCAGCAGCGCACAGAGCTCCTATAATTCACCCCTCCACTTT. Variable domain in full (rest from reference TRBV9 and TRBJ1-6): DSGVTQTPKHLITATGQRVTLRCSPRSGDLSVYWYQQSLDQGLQFLIQYYNGEERAKGNILERFSAQQFPDLHSELNLSSLELGDSALYFCASSAQSSYNSPLHFGNGTRLTVT.

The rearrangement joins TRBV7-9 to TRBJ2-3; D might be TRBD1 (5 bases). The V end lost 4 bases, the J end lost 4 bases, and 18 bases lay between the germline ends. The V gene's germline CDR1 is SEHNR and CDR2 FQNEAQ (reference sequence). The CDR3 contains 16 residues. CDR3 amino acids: CASSSHGGPRADTQYF. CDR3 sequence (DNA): TGTGCCAGCAGCTCCCATGGCGGACCCAGGGCAGATACGCAGTATTTT.

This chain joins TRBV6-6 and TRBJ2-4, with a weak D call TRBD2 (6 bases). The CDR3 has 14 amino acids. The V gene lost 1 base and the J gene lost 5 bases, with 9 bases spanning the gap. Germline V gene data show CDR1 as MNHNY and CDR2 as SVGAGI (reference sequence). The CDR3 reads CASSYYSGENIQYF. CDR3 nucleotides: TGTGCCAGCAGTTACTATAGCGGAGAAAACATTCAGTACTTC.

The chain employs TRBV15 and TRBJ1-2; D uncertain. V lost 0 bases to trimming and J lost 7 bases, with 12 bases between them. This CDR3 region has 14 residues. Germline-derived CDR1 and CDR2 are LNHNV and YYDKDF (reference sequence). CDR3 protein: CATSRENRGAGYTF. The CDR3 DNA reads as TGTGCCACCAGCAGAGAGAACCGGGGTGCTGGCTACACCTTC.

The CDR3 spells CASRNREKLFF. As DNA, the CDR3 is TGTGCCAGCAGAAACAGGGAAAAACTGTTTTTT. The rearrangement joins TRBV25-1 to TRBJ1-4; a weak D match, TRBD1 (5 bases). V was pared by 6 bases and J by 8 bases, with 7 bases between. Germline V gives CDR1 MGHDK, CDR2 SYGVNS. CDR3 length: 11 amino acids.

The CDR3 nucleotides are TGTGCCAGCAGCAGTTCAGGGGCGGCCAATCAGCCCCAGCATTTT. It yields the protein CASSSSGAANQPQHF. The chain has TRBV7-8 and TRBJ1-5, with a weak D call TRBD1 (6 bases). The V and J ends lost 5 bases and 3 bases respectively, with 14 bases between them. The CDR3 is 15 residues long. CDR1 is SGHVS and CDR2 is FQNEAQ in the germline V gene.

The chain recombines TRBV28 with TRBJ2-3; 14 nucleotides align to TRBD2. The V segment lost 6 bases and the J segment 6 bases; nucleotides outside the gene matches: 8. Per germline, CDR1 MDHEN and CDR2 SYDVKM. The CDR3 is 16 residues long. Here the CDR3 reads CASSQTSGRGGDTQYF. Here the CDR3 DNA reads TGTGCCAGCAGCCAGACTAGCGGGAGGGGGGGCGATACGCAGTATTTT.

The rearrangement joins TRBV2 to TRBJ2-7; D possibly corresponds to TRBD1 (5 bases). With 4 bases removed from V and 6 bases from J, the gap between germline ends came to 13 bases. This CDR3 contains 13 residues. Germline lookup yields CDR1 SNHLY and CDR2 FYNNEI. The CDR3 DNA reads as TGTGCCAGCAGTGTGACAGAATGGGGCGAGCAGTACTTC. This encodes CASSVTEWGEQYF.

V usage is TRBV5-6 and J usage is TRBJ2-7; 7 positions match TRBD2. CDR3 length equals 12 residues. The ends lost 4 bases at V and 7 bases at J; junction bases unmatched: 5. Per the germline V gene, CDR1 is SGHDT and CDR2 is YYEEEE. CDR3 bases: TGTGCCAGCAGCCGGGAGGAGGGAGAGCAGTACTTC. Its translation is CASSREEGEQYF.

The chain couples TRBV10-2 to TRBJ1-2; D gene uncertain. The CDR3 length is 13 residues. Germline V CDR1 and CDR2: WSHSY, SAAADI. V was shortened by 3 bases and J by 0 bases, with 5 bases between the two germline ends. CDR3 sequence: CASSEIANYGYTF. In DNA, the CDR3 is TGCGCCAGCAGTGAAATCGCTAACTATGGCTACACCTTC.

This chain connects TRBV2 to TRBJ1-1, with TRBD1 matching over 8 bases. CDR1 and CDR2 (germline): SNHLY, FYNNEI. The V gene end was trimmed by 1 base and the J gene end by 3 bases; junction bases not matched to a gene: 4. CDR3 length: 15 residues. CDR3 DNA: TGTGCCAGCAGTGAAGGTGCAGGGGGCCACACTGAAGCTTTCTTT. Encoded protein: CASSEGAGGHTEAFF.

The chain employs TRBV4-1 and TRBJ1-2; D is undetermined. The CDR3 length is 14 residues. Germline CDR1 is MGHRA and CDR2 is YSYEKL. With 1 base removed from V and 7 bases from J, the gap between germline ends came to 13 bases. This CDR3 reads CASSQVLVERGYTF. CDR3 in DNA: TGCGCCAGCAGCCAAGTCTTGGTGGAGCGTGGCTACACCTTC.

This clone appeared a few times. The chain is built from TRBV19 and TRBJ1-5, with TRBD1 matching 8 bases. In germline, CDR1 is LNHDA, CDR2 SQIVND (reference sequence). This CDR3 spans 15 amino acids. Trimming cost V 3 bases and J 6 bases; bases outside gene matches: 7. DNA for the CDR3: TGTGCCAGTAGTATCTCCCAGGGGGCGGGTCAGCCCCAGCATTTT. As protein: CASSISQGAGQPQHF.

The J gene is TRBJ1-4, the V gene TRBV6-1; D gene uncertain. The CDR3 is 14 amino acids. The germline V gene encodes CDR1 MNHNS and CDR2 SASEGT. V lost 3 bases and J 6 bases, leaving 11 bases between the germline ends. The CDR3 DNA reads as TGTGCCAGCAGTGAGGGTGGGCCAGATGAAAAACTGTTTTTT. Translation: CASSEGGPDEKLFF.

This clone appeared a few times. The CDR3 coding sequence is TGTGCCAGTAGTTTTCAGGGATGGGGCGAGCAGTACTTC. It specifies CASSFQGWGEQYF. V gene TRBV19 combines with J gene TRBJ2-7; possibly TRBD1 for D (5 bases). This CDR3 spans 13 amino acids. V dropped 5 bases and J dropped 6 bases, with 14 bases sitting between them. Germline V gives CDR1 LNHDA, CDR2 SQIVND (reference sequence). Variable domain in full (rest from reference TRBV19 and TRBJ2-7): DGGITQSPKYLFRKEGQNVTLSCEQNLNHDAMYWYRQDPGQGLRLIYYSQIVNDFQKGDIAEGYSVSREKKESFPLTVTSAQKNPTAFYLCASSFQGWGEQYFGPGTRLTVT.

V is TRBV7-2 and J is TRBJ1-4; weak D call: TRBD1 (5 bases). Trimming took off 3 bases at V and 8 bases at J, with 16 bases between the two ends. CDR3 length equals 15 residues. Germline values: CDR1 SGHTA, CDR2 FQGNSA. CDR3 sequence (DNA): TGTGCCAGCAGCTTGGGCGGGGGAGGGTACGAAAAACTGTTTTTT. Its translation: CASSLGGGGYEKLFF.